This T cell receptor (beta chain) was identified in a study of response to subunit inactivated influenza vaccine. CDR3 length equals 16 residues. The ends lost 3 bases at V and 2 bases at J; junction bases unmatched: 7. Germline CDR1 and CDR2: LGHDT and YNNKEL (reference sequence). Study conclusions and caveats: Only a handful of new T cells, the authors suggested, are recruited with each seasonal influenza vaccination.

TCRdb reanalysed the RT-PCR reads using MiXCR and keeps one entry per CDR3 protein. The table lists around 540,000 distinct CDR3 sequences, about 11% of them singletons. With regard to this clonotype: Its antigen remains unidentified.

The sample was PBMCs from blood, taken on the day of vaccination. This receptor was obtained from a man aged 50 or older who received an inactivated influenza vaccine. This chain links TRBV3-1 with TRBJ2-5; 9 bases match TRBD2. The CDR3, as DNA: TGTGCCAGCAGCCACCGGTGGCTAGCGGGGCAAGAGACCCAGTACTTC. Translated, it gives CASSHRWLAGQETQYF.